This TCR beta chain is from a study of human thymus T cells. General study results and limits: A high degree of thymic repertoire overlap among unrelated individuals was reported in related research.

Method: immunoSEQ multiplex PCR; TCRdb's copy keeps in-frame clones and lacks some. The sample records tens of thousands of clones, just over 95% being singletons. As regards this clone: Antigen: not known.

Thymus tissue for the work was resected from patients undergoing corrective heart surgery. This clonotype originated in a boy less than two years old with a congenital heart defect but otherwise immunologically healthy. The material sequenced was thymus tissue.

The CDR3 sequence: CASKGLAGVWVSDTQYF. In DNA, the CDR3 is TGTGCCAGCAAAGGGCTAGCGGGAGTGTGGGTATCAGATACGCAGTATTTT. The rearrangement joins TRBV2 to TRBJ2-3; 10 positions match TRBD2. Looked up from germline, CDR1 is SNHLY and CDR2 is FYNNEI. Losses at the gene ends were 7 bases for V and 4 bases for J; bases not matched to a gene: 14. The CDR3 has 17 residues.